This passage covers 24 T cell receptor beta chains from one sample sequenced in a study of blood T cell repertoires in COVID-19. Data came from immunoSEQ multiplex PCR; TCRdb stores just in-frame clones and leaves some out. The profile shows around 250,000 clones, 75% to 90% of them singletons. The sequenced sample was peripheral blood. The source of these receptors is a man aged 25 to 40 who had recovered from COVID-19.

This clone turned up a few times. This rearrangement joins TRBV5-1 to TRBJ2-1; D remains unclear. V lost 0 bases and J 7 bases, leaving 8 bases between the germline ends. The CDR3 sequence is 13 residues long. The germline CDR1 and CDR2 sequences are SGHRS and YFSETQ. The CDR3 spells CASSLGPKNEQFF. CDR3 coding DNA: TGCGCCAGCAGCTTGGGGCCGAAGAATGAGCAGTTCTTC.

The chain has TRBV7-8 and TRBJ1-1, with a weak D call TRBD1 (5 bases). V gave up 5 bases and J gave up 5 bases, with 12 bases separating them. This CDR3 is 13 amino acids long. Germline V gene sequence: CDR1 SGHVS, CDR2 FQNEAQ. The DNA for the CDR3 is TGTGCCAGCAGCCCCCTGGGGGGAACTGAAGCTTTCTTT. Its protein is CASSPLGGTEAFF. The variable domain in full, completed from reference TRBV7-8 and TRBJ1-1, reads GAGVSQSPRYKVAKRGQDVALRCDPISGHVSLFWYQQALGQGPEFLTYFQNEAQLDKSGLPSDRFFAERPEGSVSTLKIQRTQQEDSAVYLCASSPLGGTEAFFGQGTRLTVV.

The chain carries TRBV6-5 and TRBJ2-7; 11 nucleotides agree with TRBD2. This CDR3 comprises 15 residues. In germline, CDR1 is MNHEY, CDR2 SVGAGI. V shed 0 bases, J shed 9 bases, and the junction held 7 bases outside the gene matches. The CDR3 DNA reads TGTGCCAGCAGTTACTCCTCGGTAGCGGGGGGGCGGCAGTACTTC. Translation: CASSYSSVAGGRQYF.

The J gene is TRBJ1-2, the V gene TRBV12-3 or TRBV12-4; 9 nucleotides agree with TRBD1. CDR3 size: 12 residues. After removal of 7 bases from V and 7 bases from J, the junction contained 4 bases not matched to a gene. The CDR3 region is CASTLTGGGYTF. The CDR3, as DNA: TGTGCCAGCACTCTGACAGGGGGTGGCTACACCTTC.

This clone was counted once. The chain has TRBV5-1 and TRBJ2-3, with TRBD2 matching over 9 bases. This CDR3 is 16 amino acids long. Germline V gene sequence: CDR1 SGHRS, CDR2 YFSETQ. The V segment lost 3 bases and the J segment 0 bases; nucleotides outside the gene matches: 5. The CDR3 loop is CASSWGLASSTDTQYF. CDR3 sequence (DNA): TGCGCCAGCAGCTGGGGACTAGCTTCTAGCACAGATACGCAGTATTTT. The whole variable domain, filled in from reference TRBV5-1 and TRBJ2-3, reads KAGVTQTPRYLIKTRGQQVTLSCSPISGHRSVSWYQQTPGQGLQFLFEYFSETQRNKGNFPGRFSGRQFSNSRSEMNVSTLELGDSALYLCASSWGLASSTDTQYFGPGTRLTVL.

The chain uses TRBV18 and TRBJ1-5; D unclear. The CDR3 contains 16 residues. Per germline, CDR1 KGHSH and CDR2 LQKENI. V was cut by 4 bases and J by 3 bases, with 16 bases left in between. CDR3 sequence reads: CASSRLPVRLNQPQHF. As DNA, the CDR3 is TGTGCCAGCTCACGACTACCCGTTCGACTCAATCAGCCCCAGCATTTT.

This chain uses TRBV5-1 with TRBJ2-2; tentatively, D is TRBD1 (5 bases). V was clipped by 0 bases and J by 0 bases, with 6 bases between them. Germline V CDR1 and CDR2: SGHRS, YFSETQ. CDR3 length: 15 residues. DNA of the CDR3: TGCGCCAGCAGCTTGGGGACACCGAACACCGGGGAGCTGTTTTTT. This sequence encodes CASSLGTPNTGELFF.

This chain links TRBV9 with TRBJ1-2; D perhaps matches TRBD1 (5 bases). V was pared by 0 bases and J by 8 bases, with 14 bases between. The CDR3 is made up of 14 amino acids. Per the germline V gene, CDR1 is SGDLS and CDR2 is YYNGEE. Here the CDR3 DNA reads TGTGCCAGCAGCGTAGAACTGGGGGGTCGCGGCTACACCTTC. Translating gives CASSVELGGRGYTF.

This chain joins TRBV11-1 and TRBJ2-5; 8 bases match TRBD2. The CDR3 consists of 14 residues. Trimming removed 5 bases from V and 5 bases from J; junction bases left unmatched: 7. From germline, CDR1 is SGHAT and CDR2 FQDESV (reference sequence). CDR3 residues: CASSQLAVGETQYF. CDR3 coding DNA: TGTGCCAGCAGCCAACTAGCGGTCGGGGAGACCCAGTACTTC.

The V call is TRBV7-6, the J call TRBJ2-3, with 13 bases fitting TRBD2. Germline lookup yields CDR1 SGHVS and CDR2 FNYEAQ. CDR3 size: 18 residues. The V and J ends lost 3 bases and 1 base, in that order; junction bases with no gene match: 7. The CDR3 region has the DNA TGTGCCAGCAGCTTGGAACTAGCGGGGGGGGTGGGCACAGATACGCAGTATTTT. Protein product: CASSLELAGGVGTDTQYF.

The rearrangement links TRBV5-1 to TRBJ2-4, with 7 bases matching TRBD1. Germline values: CDR1 SGHRS, CDR2 YFSETQ. The CDR3 runs 16 residues. J was trimmed by 4 bases and V by 1 base; bases with no gene match: 8. This CDR3 reads CASSLIQGNSKNIQYF. The DNA for the CDR3 is TGCGCCAGCAGCTTGATACAGGGGAATAGTAAAAACATTCAGTACTTC. Using reference TRBV5-1 and TRBJ2-4 for the parts outside the CDR3, the full variable domain is KAGVTQTPRYLIKTRGQQVTLSCSPISGHRSVSWYQQTPGQGLQFLFEYFSETQRNKGNFPGRFSGRQFSNSRSEMNVSTLELGDSALYLCASSLIQGNSKNIQYFGAGTRLSVL.

This clone was counted between two and nine times. The chain carries TRBV6-6 and TRBJ2-7, with 10 bases aligning to TRBD1. This CDR3 is 19 amino acids long. Germline CDR1 is MNHNY and CDR2 is SVGAGI (reference sequence). V gave up 6 bases and J gave up 3 bases; unmatched junction bases: 20. CDR3 DNA sequence: TGTGCCAGCAGGCGAACGGTATACAGACAGGGGGCGATTTACTACGAGCAGTACTTC. This sequence encodes CASRRTVYRQGAIYYEQYF.

The chain links TRBV4-2 to TRBJ2-7; D may be TRBD2 (6 bases). V shed 1 base and J shed 6 bases, with 19 bases lying between them. Germline V gene data show CDR1 as LGHNA and CDR2 as YNFKEQ. There are 16 residues in the CDR3. In nucleotides, the CDR3 is TGTGCCAGCAGCCAAGCCATTCGGGGGTGGGACGTCGAGCAGTACTTC. This codes for CASSQAIRGWDVEQYF.

V gene TRBV2 combines with J gene TRBJ1-2; TRBD1 aligns across 9 bases. V shed 9 bases, J shed 3 bases, and the junction held 8 bases outside the gene matches. The CDR3 runs to 14 residues. Germline V gene data show CDR1 as SNHLY and CDR2 as FYNNEI. Here the CDR3 DNA reads TGTGCCAGTAACCCGGGACAGGGTTACTATGGCTACACCTTC. It specifies CASNPGQGYYGYTF.

The J gene is TRBJ2-7, the V gene TRBV18; tentative D call: TRBD2 (5 bases). The V gene lost 3 bases and the J gene lost 1 base, with 7 bases spanning the gap. This CDR3 region has 13 residues. Germline assignment: CDR1 KGHSH and CDR2 LQKENI. Here the CDR3 reads CASSPGSSYEQYF. The CDR3, as DNA: TGTGCCAGCTCACCTGGGAGTTCCTACGAGCAGTACTTC.

V gene TRBV27 combines with J gene TRBJ1-1, with D possibly being TRBD1 (5 bases). The CDR3 runs to 15 residues. With 6 bases removed from V and 9 bases from J, the gap between germline ends came to 23 bases. The germline V gene has CDR1 MNHEY and CDR2 SMNVEV (reference sequence). The CDR3 region has the DNA TGTGCCAGCAGCCCAAGCTCAGGGTACCCTTCCAAAGCTTTCTTT. Encoded protein: CASSPSSGYPSKAFF.

The V and J genes are TRBV5-1 and TRBJ1-2; weak D call: TRBD1 (6 bases). Germline V gene sequence: CDR1 SGHRS, CDR2 YFSETQ. The CDR3 sequence is 14 residues long. With 1 base removed from V and 8 bases from J, the gap between germline ends came to 15 bases. CDR3 sequence (DNA): TGCGCCAGCAGCTTGCAGACAGGCACGACCGGCTACACCTTC. Amino acids: CASSLQTGTTGYTF. Based on the CDR3 plus reference TRBV5-1 and TRBJ1-2, the full variable domain is KAGVTQTPRYLIKTRGQQVTLSCSPISGHRSVSWYQQTPGQGLQFLFEYFSETQRNKGNFPGRFSGRQFSNSRSEMNVSTLELGDSALYLCASSLQTGTTGYTFGSGTRLTVV.

This chain connects TRBV15 to TRBJ1-5; 9 positions match TRBD1. The germline gives CDR1 LNHNV, CDR2 YYDKDF (reference sequence). V lost 8 bases and J lost 3; bases outside the gene matches: 8. The CDR3 covers 15 residues. The CDR3 bases are TGTGCCACCTCGTTCAGGGACAGGGTCAATCAGCCCCAGCATTTT. It specifies CATSFRDRVNQPQHF.

The V gene is TRBV7-8, the J gene TRBJ1-1, with D possibly being TRBD1 (5 bases). Germline V gene data show CDR1 as SGHVS and CDR2 as FQNEAQ. The CDR3 spans 15 residues. The ends were cut back, 5 bases at V and 4 bases at J, with 17 bases in the middle. CDR3 sequence reads: CASSASGAKSTEAFF. The CDR3 DNA follows: TGTGCCAGCAGCGCGTCTGGGGCCAAGAGCACTGAAGCTTTCTTT.

V gene TRBV27 combines with J gene TRBJ1-5; D not certain. Germline-derived CDR1 and CDR2 are MNHEY and SMNVEV (reference sequence). Deletions cut 8 bases from V and 9 bases from J, with 29 bases between. The CDR3 has 17 residues. The chain's CDR3 is CASRRTGSGVPMVPQHF. CDR3 nucleotide sequence: TGTGCCAGCCGCCGAACGGGGTCCGGGGTTCCTATGGTGCCCCAGCATTTT.

This clone has only one observation. The CDR3 DNA is TGTGCCAGCAGCTTAATTTCCGGCACAGATACGCAGTATTTT. This gives the protein CASSLISGTDTQYF. The chain combines TRBV7-8 with TRBJ2-3; D is unclear. The germline gives CDR1 SGHVS, CDR2 FQNEAQ. The germline V and J ends were trimmed by 2 bases and 1 base, with 7 bases remaining between them. CDR3 length equals 14 residues.

The chain has TRBV4-3 and TRBJ2-3, with TRBD2 matching over 7 bases. J gave up 2 bases and V 5 bases, and 10 bases lay outside the gene matches. Germline V lookup: CDR1 LGHNA, CDR2 YSLEER. This CDR3 is 16 amino acids long. CDR3 protein: CASSWTRRPATDTQYF. The CDR3 coding sequence is TGCGCCAGCAGCTGGACTAGGCGTCCCGCCACAGATACGCAGTATTTT.

The chain joins TRBV7-9 to TRBJ2-2; weak D call: TRBD2 (6 bases). Germline V gene sequence: CDR1 SEHNR, CDR2 FQNEAQ (reference sequence). Trimming pared 2 bases from V and 5 bases from J, leaving 12 bases between. CDR3 length: 15 amino acids. CDR3 loop: CASSLPGRRTGELFF. In nucleotides, the CDR3 is TGTGCCAGCAGCTTACCAGGGAGGCGGACCGGGGAGCTGTTTTTT.

The chain recombines TRBV4-2 with TRBJ2-2, with D possibly matching TRBD2 (6 bases). Germline CDR1 is LGHNA and CDR2 is YNFKEQ. The germline V and J ends were trimmed by 0 bases and 6 bases, with 17 bases remaining between them. This CDR3 has 17 residues. The chain's CDR3 is CASSQDRWASAAGELFF. CDR3 bases: TGTGCCAGCAGCCAAGATCGGTGGGCTAGCGCCGCCGGGGAGCTGTTTTTT.